The clone carrying this TCR beta chain was picked up many times. Its antigen is not identified. The sample originates from a study of T-cell memory formation after mild COVID-19. Overall study findings and caveats: Cross-reactive memory seemingly joined, as some responding clones were found in pre-infection memory.

MiXCR was run by TCRdb on the 5' RACE reads, yielding one entry per CDR3 protein. The repertoire holds 130,000 to 150,000 distinct CDR3 sequences, about 5.5% seen once, with approximately 2.2% in the top ten. The CDR3 length is 12 residues. Germline V gives CDR1 SGDLS, CDR2 YYNGEE. Trimming removed 0 bases at V and 5 bases at J, with 2 bases between. This receptor was identified in an adult woman who had mild COVID-19 (a few samples of this study predate the infection). Cell type and time point are not known. The chain combines TRBV9 with TRBJ2-2; D ambiguous. Sequenced material: PBMCs or a T cell subset sorted from them (not recorded which). The CDR3 DNA is TGTGCCAGCAGCGTAGGGACCGGGGAGCTGTTTTTT. Translated, it gives CASSVGTGELFF.